This entry describes one TCR beta chain. Its matching antigen is unknown. The data originate from a study of Graves' ophthalmopathy and Graves' hyperthyroidism. About the study: Peripheral blood collection took place at initial diagnosis, before any treatment.

The germline CDR1 and CDR2 sequences are DFQATT and SNEGSKA (reference sequence). This CDR3 is 13 amino acids long. The V and J ends lost 6 bases and 7 bases respectively, with 15 bases between them. Findings and limits, study-wide: Among expanded thyroid clonotypes above 0.001 frequency, most also occurred in blood.

TCR beta CDR3 amplification used RNA transcripts. A first-round RT-PCR used HTBI primers, followed by a second-round multiplex PCR. TCRdb used MiXCR to reprocess the multiplex PCR reads, holding one entry per CDR3 protein. The data hold around 670,000 distinct CDR3 sequences, with 40% observed a single time. Other autoimmune disease, uncontrolled infection, pregnancy and lactation led to exclusion. This TCR came from an adult man with Graves' ophthalmopathy. This chain uses TRBV20-1 with TRBJ1-4, with D perhaps TRBD1 (6 bases). Sequencing was performed on peripheral blood. As DNA, the CDR3 is TGCAGTGCCCCGCTGGTAGGGGGTGAAAAACTGTTTTTT. It encodes CSAPLVGGEKLFF.